This record looks at one T cell receptor beta chain sequence and its context. The target antigen is unknown. One end of the junction is discordant with germline, which a read error may explain. These data originate in a study of blood T cells in healthy people across ages. CDR1 is SGHTA and CDR2 is FQGNSA in the germline V gene. CDR3 length: 18 amino acids. Whole-study results and caveats: Diversity was higher, and naive CD4+ cells more numerous, in long-lived donors than in aged donors. Unknown CMV status may confound age-related changes in expanded clones.

Alongside a J-beta primer mix, a sample-barcoded 5' primer served in a second PCR lasting about 6 to 12 cycles. TCRdb reprocessed the 5' RACE reads with MiXCR, giving one entry per CDR3 protein. The data show 1.5 million to 2 million distinct CDR3 sequences, around half seen once. The origin of this receptor is a woman aged 35 to 49 in good health. The source material was blood. This sequence joins TRBV7-2 and TRBJ2-1; TRBD2 aligns across 11 bases. In DNA form, the CDR3 reads TGTGCCAGCAGCTTAGACCCAGCCGGGACTAGCGGTAACAATGCGCAGTTCTTC. Its protein is CASSLDPAGTSGNNAQFF. Drawing the rest from reference TRBV7-2 and TRBJ2-1, the complete variable domain is GAGVSQSPSNKVTEKGKDVELRCDPISGHTALYWYRQSLGQGLEFLIYFQGNSAPDKSGLPSDRFSAERTGGSVSTLTIQRTQQEDSAVYLCASSLDPAGTSGNNAQFFGPGTRLTVL.